This TCR beta chain was found in a study of shared clonotypes between healthy human individuals. Assay used: immunoSEQ multiplex PCR; TCRdb lists only in-frame clones, some missing. The table lists around 500,000 clones, around 80% of them singletons. This CDR3 region has 14 residues. Unmatched junction bases numbered 6, after V lost 5 bases and J lost 5 bases. Germline V gives CDR1 LNHNV, CDR2 YYDKDF (reference sequence). V is TRBV15 and J is TRBJ2-7; TRBD1 matches 10 bases. Material: PBMCs. The source is a woman in her forties in good health. Some clones in this sample may be carry-over from other donors' samples. CDR3 in DNA: TGTGCCACCAGCGGGGACAGGGGTCTCCACGAGCAGTACTTC. Translated: CATSGDRGLHEQYF. The complete variable domain, with remaining parts taken from reference TRBV15 and TRBJ2-7, reads DAMVIQNPRYQVTQFGKPVTLSCSQTLNHNVMYWYQQKSSQAPKLLFHYYDKDFNNEADTPDNFQSRRPNTSFCFLDIRSPGLGDTAMYLCATSGDRGLHEQYFGPGTRLTVT.